This T cell receptor beta chain was recorded in a study of identical twins. The V segment lost 5 bases and the J segment 5 bases; nucleotides outside the gene matches: 4. Germline V gives CDR1 MNHEY, CDR2 SMNVEV (reference sequence). The length of the CDR3 is 14 residues. The cDNA had a unique molecular identifier and a template-switch universal primer site. In TCRdb, the 5' RACE reads were re-called with MiXCR into one record per CDR3 protein. Among fewer than 250,000 distinct CDR3 sequences listed, roughly 7.5% were seen once. Concerning this clonotype: What it recognizes is unknown.

Study-wide results and caveats: While abundant cord blood beta clonotypes carried fewer insertions, memory repertoires showed no such pattern. The conclusions drew on cross-sectional statistical analysis instead of tracking the same donors.

A further study also used this sample, focusing on yellow fever vaccine responses in identical twins.

The TCR comes from a woman between 18 and 29 years old in good health. Source material: CD8+ T cells sorted from blood. The rearrangement uses TRBV27 and TRBJ1-1; 11 bases fit TRBD1. The CDR3 region is CASSVGQGATEAFF. For the CDR3, the DNA is TGTGCCAGCAGTGTCGGACAGGGGGCGACTGAAGCTTTCTTT.